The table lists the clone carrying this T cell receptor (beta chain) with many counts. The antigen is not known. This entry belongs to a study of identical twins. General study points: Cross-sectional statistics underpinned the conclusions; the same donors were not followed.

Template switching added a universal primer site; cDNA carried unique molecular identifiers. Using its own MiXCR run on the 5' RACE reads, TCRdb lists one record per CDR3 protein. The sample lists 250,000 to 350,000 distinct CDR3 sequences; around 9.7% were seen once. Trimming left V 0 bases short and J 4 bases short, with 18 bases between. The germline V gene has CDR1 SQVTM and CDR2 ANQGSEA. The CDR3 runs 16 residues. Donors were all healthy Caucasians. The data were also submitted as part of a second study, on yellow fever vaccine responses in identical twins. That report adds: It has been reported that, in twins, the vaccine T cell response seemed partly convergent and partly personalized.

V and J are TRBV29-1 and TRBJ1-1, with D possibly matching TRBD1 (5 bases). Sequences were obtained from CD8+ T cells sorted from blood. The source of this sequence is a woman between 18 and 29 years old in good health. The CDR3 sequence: CSVEDTLPQRGTEAFF. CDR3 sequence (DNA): TGCAGCGTTGAAGATACGCTACCCCAAAGGGGCACTGAAGCTTTCTTT.